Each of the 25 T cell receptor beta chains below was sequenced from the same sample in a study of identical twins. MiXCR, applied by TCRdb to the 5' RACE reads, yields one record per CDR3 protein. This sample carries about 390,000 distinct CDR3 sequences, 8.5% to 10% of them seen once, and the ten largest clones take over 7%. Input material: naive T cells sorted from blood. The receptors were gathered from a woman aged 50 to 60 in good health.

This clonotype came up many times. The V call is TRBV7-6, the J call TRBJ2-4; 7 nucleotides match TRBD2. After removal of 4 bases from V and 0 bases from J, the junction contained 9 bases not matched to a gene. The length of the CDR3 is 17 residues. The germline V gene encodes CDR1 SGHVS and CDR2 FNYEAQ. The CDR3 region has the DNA TGTGCCAGCAGCTCCTCTTATGCGGGAGAAGCCAAAAACATTCAGTACTTC. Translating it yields CASSSSYAGEAKNIQYF.

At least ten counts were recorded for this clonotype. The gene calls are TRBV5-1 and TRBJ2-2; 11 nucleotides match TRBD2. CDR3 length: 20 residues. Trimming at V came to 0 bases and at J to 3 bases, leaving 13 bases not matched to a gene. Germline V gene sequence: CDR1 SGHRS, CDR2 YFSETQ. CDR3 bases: TGCGCCAGCAGCTTGGCCGGTTCTTTAGCGGGAGGGCCGGACACCGGGGAGCTGTTTTTT. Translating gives CASSLAGSLAGGPDTGELFF.

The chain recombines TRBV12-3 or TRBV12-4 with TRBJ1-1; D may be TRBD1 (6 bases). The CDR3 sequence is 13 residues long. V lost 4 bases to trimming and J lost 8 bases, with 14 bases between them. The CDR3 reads CASSSETTGEAFF. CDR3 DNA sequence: TGTGCCAGCAGTTCCGAGACGACAGGAGAAGCTTTCTTT.

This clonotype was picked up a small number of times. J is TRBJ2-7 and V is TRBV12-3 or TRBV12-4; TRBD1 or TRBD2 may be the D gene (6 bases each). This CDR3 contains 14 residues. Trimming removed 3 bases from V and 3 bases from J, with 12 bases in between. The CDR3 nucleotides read TGTGCCAGCAGTTTGGATGGGGGGCTCTACGAGCAGTACTTC. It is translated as CASSLDGGLYEQYF.

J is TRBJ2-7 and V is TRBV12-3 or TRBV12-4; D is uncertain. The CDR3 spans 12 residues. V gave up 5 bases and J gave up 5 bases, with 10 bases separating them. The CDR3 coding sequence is TGTGCCAGCAGTACGCGTGTGGACGAGCAGTACTTC. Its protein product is CASSTRVDEQYF.

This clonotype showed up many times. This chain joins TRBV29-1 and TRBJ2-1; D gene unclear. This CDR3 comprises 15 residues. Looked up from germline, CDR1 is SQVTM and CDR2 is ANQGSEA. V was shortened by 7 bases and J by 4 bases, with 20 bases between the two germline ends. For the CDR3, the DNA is TGCAGCGCCTTAGGCACGGGTACCTTTTACAATGAGCAGTTCTTC. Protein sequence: CSALGTGTFYNEQFF.

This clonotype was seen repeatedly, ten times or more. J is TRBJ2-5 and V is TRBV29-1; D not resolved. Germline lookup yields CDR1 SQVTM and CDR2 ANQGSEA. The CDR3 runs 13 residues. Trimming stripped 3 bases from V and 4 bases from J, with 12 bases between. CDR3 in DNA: TGCAGCGTTGATGAGATGACCGGAGAGACCCAGTACTTC. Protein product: CSVDEMTGETQYF.

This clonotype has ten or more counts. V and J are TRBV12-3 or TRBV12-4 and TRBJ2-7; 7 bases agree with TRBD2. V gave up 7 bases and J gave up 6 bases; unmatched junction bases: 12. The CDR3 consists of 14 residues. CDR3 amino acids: CASTRLAPLTEQYF. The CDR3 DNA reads TGTGCCAGCACCCGACTAGCACCCTTGACCGAGCAGTACTTC.

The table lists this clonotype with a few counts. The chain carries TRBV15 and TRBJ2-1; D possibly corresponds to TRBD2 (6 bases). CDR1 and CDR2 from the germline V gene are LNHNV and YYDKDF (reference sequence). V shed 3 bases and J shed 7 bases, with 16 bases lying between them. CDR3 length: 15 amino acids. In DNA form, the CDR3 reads TGTGCCACCAGCAGCGGGAGCCTAAGATGGAATGAGCAGTTCTTC. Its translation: CATSSGSLRWNEQFF.

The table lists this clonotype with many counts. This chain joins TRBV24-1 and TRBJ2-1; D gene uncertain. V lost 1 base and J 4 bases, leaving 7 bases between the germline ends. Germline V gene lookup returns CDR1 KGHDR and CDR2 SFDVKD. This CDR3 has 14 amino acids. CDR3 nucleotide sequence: TGTGCCACCAGTGATTTAGTGGGATACAATGAGCAGTTCTTC. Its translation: CATSDLVGYNEQFF.

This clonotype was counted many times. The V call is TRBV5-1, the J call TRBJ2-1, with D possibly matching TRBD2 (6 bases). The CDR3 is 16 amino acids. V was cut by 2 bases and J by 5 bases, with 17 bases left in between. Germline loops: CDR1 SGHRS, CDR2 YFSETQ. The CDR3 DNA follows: TGCGCCAGCAGCTTAGCGTCGGCGGGAATAAACAATGAGCAGTTCTTC. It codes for CASSLASAGINNEQFF.

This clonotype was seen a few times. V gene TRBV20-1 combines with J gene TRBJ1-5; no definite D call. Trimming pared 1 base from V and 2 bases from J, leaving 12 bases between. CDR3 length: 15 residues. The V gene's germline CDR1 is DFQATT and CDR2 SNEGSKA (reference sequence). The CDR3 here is CSARVSPSGNQPQHF. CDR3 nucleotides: TGCAGTGCTAGAGTGTCCCCTAGTGGCAATCAGCCCCAGCATTTT.

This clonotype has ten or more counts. CDR3 in amino acids: CASSSDVGGELFF. The CDR3 DNA is TGCGCCAGCAGCTCCGACGTCGGCGGGGAGCTGTTTTTT. The chain joins TRBV5-1 to TRBJ2-2; D ambiguous. The V end lost 3 bases, the J end lost 7 bases, and 10 bases lay between the germline ends. Germline CDR1 and CDR2: SGHRS and YFSETQ. CDR3 size: 13 residues.

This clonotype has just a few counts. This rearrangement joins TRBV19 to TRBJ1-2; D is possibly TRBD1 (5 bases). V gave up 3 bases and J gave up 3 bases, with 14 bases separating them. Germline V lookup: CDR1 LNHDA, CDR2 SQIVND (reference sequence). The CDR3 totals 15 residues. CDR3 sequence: CASSITRRGDYGYTF. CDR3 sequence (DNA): TGTGCCAGTAGTATCACTCGGAGGGGCGACTATGGCTACACCTTC.

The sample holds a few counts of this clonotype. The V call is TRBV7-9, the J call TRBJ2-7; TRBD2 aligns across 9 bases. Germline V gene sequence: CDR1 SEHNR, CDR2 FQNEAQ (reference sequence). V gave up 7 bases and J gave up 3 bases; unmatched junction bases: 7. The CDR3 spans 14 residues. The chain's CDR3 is CASTPTSGLYEQYF. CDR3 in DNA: TGTGCCAGCACCCCGACTAGCGGCCTCTACGAGCAGTACTTC.

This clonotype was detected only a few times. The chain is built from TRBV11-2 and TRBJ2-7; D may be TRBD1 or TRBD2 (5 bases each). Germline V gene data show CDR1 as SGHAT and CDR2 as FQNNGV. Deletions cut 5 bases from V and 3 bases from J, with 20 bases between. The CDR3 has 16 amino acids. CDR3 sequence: CASSMTGTSVGYEQYF. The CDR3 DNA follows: TGTGCCAGCAGCATGACCGGGACCTCGGTGGGCTACGAGCAGTACTTC.

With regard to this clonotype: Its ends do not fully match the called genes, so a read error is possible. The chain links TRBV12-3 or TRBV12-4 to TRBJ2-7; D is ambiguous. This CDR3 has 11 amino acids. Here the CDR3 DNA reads TGTGCCAGCAGTTATTCCTCCGAGCAGTACTTC. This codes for CASSYSSEQYF.

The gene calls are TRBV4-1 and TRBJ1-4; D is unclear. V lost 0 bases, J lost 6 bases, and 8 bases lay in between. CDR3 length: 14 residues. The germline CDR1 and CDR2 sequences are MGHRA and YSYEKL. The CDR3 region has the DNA TGCGCCAGCAGCCAAGATGTAAGACATGAAAAACTGTTTTTT. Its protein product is CASSQDVRHEKLFF.

The CDR3 DNA reads as TGTGCCAGCAAGGGACAGTTCTCTAGCACAGATACGCAGTATTTT. Amino acids: CASKGQFSSTDTQYF. The rearrangement joins TRBV2 to TRBJ2-3; 7 bases are a match to TRBD1. Per the germline V gene, CDR1 is SNHLY and CDR2 is FYNNEI. The CDR3 is 15 amino acids. V dropped 7 bases and J dropped 0; count of bases not matched to a gene: 7.

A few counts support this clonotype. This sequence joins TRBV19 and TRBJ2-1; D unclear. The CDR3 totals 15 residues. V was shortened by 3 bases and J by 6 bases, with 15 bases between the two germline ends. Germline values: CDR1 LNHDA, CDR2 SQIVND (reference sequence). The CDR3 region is CASSIRVRVPNEQFF. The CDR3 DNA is TGTGCCAGTAGTATCCGGGTTCGGGTGCCCAATGAGCAGTTCTTC.

CDR3 residues: CASSLAGAAGNYEQYF. The CDR3 DNA reads as TGCGCCAGCAGCTTGGCCGGGGCAGCGGGGAACTACGAGCAGTACTTC. The chain couples TRBV5-1 to TRBJ2-7; 7 nucleotides match TRBD2. Germline V gene data show CDR1 as SGHRS and CDR2 as YFSETQ. The CDR3 is 16 residues long. Trimming cost V 0 bases and J 3 bases; bases outside gene matches: 9.

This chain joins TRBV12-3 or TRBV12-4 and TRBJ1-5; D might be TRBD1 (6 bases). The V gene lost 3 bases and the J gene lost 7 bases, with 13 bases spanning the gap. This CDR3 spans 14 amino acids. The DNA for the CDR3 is TGTGCCAGCAGTTTTTCGGGGGCGCGGCAGCCCCAGCATTTT. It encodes CASSFSGARQPQHF.

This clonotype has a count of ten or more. CDR3 DNA sequence: TGTGCCAGCAGCCCACGCCTACTAGCGGGAGGAAGCAATGAGCAGTTCTTC. It specifies CASSPRLLAGGSNEQFF. The gene calls are TRBV7-2 and TRBJ2-1; TRBD2 agrees at 12 bases. Germline-derived CDR1 and CDR2 are SGHTA and FQGNSA. This CDR3 comprises 17 residues. With V trimmed by 5 bases and J by 6 bases, 11 bases remained unmatched.

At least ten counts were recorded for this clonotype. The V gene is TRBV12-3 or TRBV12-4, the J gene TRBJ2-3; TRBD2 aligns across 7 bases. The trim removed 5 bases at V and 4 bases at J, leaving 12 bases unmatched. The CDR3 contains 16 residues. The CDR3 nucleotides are TGTGCCAGCAGTGGGGGACTACTAGGAGGGGCAGATACGCAGTATTTT. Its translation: CASSGGLLGGADTQYF.

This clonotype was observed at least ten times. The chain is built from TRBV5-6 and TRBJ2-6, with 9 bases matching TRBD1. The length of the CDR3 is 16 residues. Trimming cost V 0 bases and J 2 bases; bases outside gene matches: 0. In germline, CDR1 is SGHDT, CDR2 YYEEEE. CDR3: CASSLGTGAGANVLTF. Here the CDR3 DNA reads TGTGCCAGCAGCTTGGGGACAGGGGCTGGGGCCAACGTCCTGACTTTC.